A selection of T cell receptor beta chains follows, all from one sample in a study of control samples from healthy donors and cancer patients. Clones were sequenced by immunoSEQ multiplex PCR, and TCRdb holds only the in-frame ones, with some missing. Among more than 85,000 clones listed, more than 75% were seen once. Sequencing was carried out using PBMCs. These receptors were obtained from an older woman with lung cancer. Both conserved end residues are part of each CDR3. Fields, in order: D gene, clone size, J gene, V gene, CDR3 protein, CDR3 DNA. A D gene is named only where the DNA matches it firmly. Clone size, where shown, is once, few, many, or a class for clones that have expanded.

- | - | TRBJ2-3 | TRBV5-1 | CASSLSPQWGDTQYF | TGCGCCAGCAGCTTAAGTCCCCAATGGGGAGATACGCAGTATTTT
- | - | TRBJ1-3 | TRBV7-9 | CASSFGSGNTIYF | TGTGCCAGCAGCTTTGGGTCCGGAAACACCATATATTTT
- | - | TRBJ2-7 | TRBV5-1 | CASSSEGLPYEQYF | TGCGCCAGCAGCTCGGAGGGACTCCCCTACGAGCAGTACTTC
TRBD1 | - | TRBJ2-1 | TRBV24-1 | CATSGRQGGRNEQFF | TGTGCCACCAGTGGGCGACAGGGGGGGAGGAATGAGCAGTTCTTC
- | - | TRBJ2-7 | TRBV24-1 | CATSDLQGEQYF | TGTGCCACCAGTGATTTGCAGGGCGAGCAGTACTTC
- | - | TRBJ2-7 | TRBV27 | CASSQLDRSYEQYF | TGTGCCAGCAGTCAACTAGACAGGTCCTACGAGCAGTACTTC
- | - | TRBJ1-1 | TRBV7-8 | CASSLVGYELITEAFF | TGTGCCAGCAGCTTAGTCGGTTACGAACTGATCACTGAAGCTTTCTTT
- | - | TRBJ2-1 | TRBV19 | CASSSWGDEQFF | TGTGCCAGTAGTTCGTGGGGGGATGAGCAGTTCTTC
- | - | TRBJ2-7 | TRBV7-9 | CASSLLSGSYEQYF | TGTGCCAGCAGCTTGCTTTCGGGATCCTACGAGCAGTACTTC
- | - | TRBJ2-7 | TRBV5-1 | CASSPDANESYEQYF | TGCGCCAGCAGCCCGGACGCTAACGAGTCCTACGAGCAGTACTTC
- | - | TRBJ1-5 | TRBV19 | CASSKGREYSNQPQHF | TGTGCCAGTAGCAAGGGGCGGGAATATAGCAATCAGCCCCAGCATTTT
- | - | TRBJ2-7 | TRBV5-1 | CASSLFPAIQGVYEQYF | TGCGCCAGCAGCTTGTTCCCAGCAATACAGGGTGTCTACGAGCAGTACTTC
TRBD2 | - | TRBJ2-2 | TRBV7-9 | CASSLGAGDHGELFF | TGTGCCAGCAGCTTAGGAGCGGGGGATCACGGGGAGCTGTTTTTT
- | - | TRBJ1-1 | TRBV6-6 | CASGRDRAGGTEAFF | TGTGCCAGCGGCCGGGACCGGGCTGGGGGCACTGAAGCTTTCTTT
- | - | TRBJ2-3 | TRBV3-1/TRBV3-2 | CASSRPTGAYRDTQYF | TGTGCCAGCAGCCGCCCGACGGGGGCTTATCGCGATACGCAGTATTTT
TRBD2 | - | TRBJ2-3 | TRBV18 | CASSTTKTSERTDTQYF | TGTGCCAGCTCAACGACGAAGACTAGCGAACGCACAGATACGCAGTATTTT
- | - | TRBJ2-7 | TRBV7-2 | CASSLDSLWEQYF | TGTGCCAGCAGCTTAGATTCGCTTTGGGAGCAGTACTTC
- | few | TRBJ2-3 | TRBV2 | CAGRQRWTDTQYF | TGTGCCGGCCGGCAGAGGTGGACAGATACGCAGTATTTT
TRBD1 | - | TRBJ2-3 | TRBV3-1/TRBV3-2 | CASNISPGGGTDTQYF | TGTGCCAGCAATATAAGTCCAGGGGGCGGCACAGATACGCAGTATTTT
TRBD1 | - | TRBJ2-5 | TRBV29-1 | CSVRTGGRQETQYF | TGCAGCGTTAGGACAGGAGGCCGACAAGAGACCCAGTACTTC
- | - | TRBJ1-5 | TRBV4-1 | CASSKEVQLNQPQHF | TGCGCCAGCAGCAAAGAGGTACAGCTCAATCAGCCCCAGCATTTT
- | - | TRBJ1-5 | TRBV27 | CASSLQGNQPQHF | TGTGCCAGCAGTTTGCAGGGAAATCAGCCCCAGCATTTT
- | - | TRBJ1-3 | TRBV6-2/TRBV6-3 | CASSYGHSGNTIYF | TGTGCCAGCAGTTACGGCCACTCTGGAAACACCATATATTTT
TRBD1 | - | TRBJ2-2 | TRBV19 | CASSATGAAGELFF | TGTGCCAGTAGTGCGACAGGGGCGGCCGGGGAGCTGTTTTTT
- | - | TRBJ2-6 | TRBV5-1 | CASRGSGANVLTF | TGCGCCTCCCGGGGGTCTGGGGCCAACGTCCTGACTTTC
- | - | TRBJ2-7 | TRBV6-5 | CASSPSVGDYEQYF | TGTGCCAGCAGTCCTTCGGTGGGAGACTACGAGCAGTACTTC
- | few | TRBJ2-3 | TRBV3-1/TRBV3-2 | CASSQDSSGTDTQYF | TGTGCCAGCAGCCAAGATAGTAGCGGAACAGATACGCAGTATTTT